This TCR beta chain is drawn from a study of T-cell memory formation after mild COVID-19. Comments on this clonotype: Its antigen is still unknown.

The study, taken as a whole, reports: Whereas later expanders leaned CD4+, clones contracting day 15 to 85 showed a balanced CD4/CD8 makeup. Researchers report contracting CD4+ clones mostly in CM and EM, with CD8+ clones in EMRA. The finding that pre-infection memory included some responding clones suggested that cross-reactive memory joined.

This CDR3 has 13 amino acids. The V and J ends lost 6 bases and 8 bases, in that order; junction bases with no gene match: 6. Germline V gene sequence: CDR1 MNHEY, CDR2 SMNVEV (reference sequence). Via MiXCR, TCRdb re-called the 5' RACE reads, giving one row per CDR3 protein. The data contain about 290,000 distinct CDR3 sequences, approximately 15% of them seen just once; the ten biggest clones take up 22%. The clonotype comes from a man younger than 30 who had mild COVID-19 (a few samples of this study predate the infection). Cell type and time point are not known. The sample was PBMCs or a T cell subset sorted from them (not recorded which). The chain employs TRBV27 and TRBJ1-2, with 10 bases identical to TRBD1. CDR3 loop: CASRQTGGKGYTF. In DNA form, the CDR3 reads TGTGCCAGCAGGCAGACAGGGGGCAAGGGCTACACCTTC.